The 30 T cell receptor beta chains below were found in one sample sequenced in a study of identifying expanded T cells in peripheral blood. The repertoire was sequenced with immunoSEQ multiplex PCR; TCRdb's copy has only in-frame clones and lacks some. The profile shows approximately 140,000 clones, around nine tenths of them singletons. The sequenced sample consisted of blood. The receptors stem from a person aged 18 to 70 in good health.

The gene calls are TRBV14 and TRBJ2-1, with TRBD1 matching 9 bases. CDR3 length equals 14 residues. After removal of 4 bases from V and 8 bases from J, the junction contained 6 bases not matched to a gene. Germline CDR1 and CDR2: SGHDN and FVKESK. In DNA form, the CDR3 reads TGTGCCAGCAGCCGGACAGGGGTAGGTTATGAGCAGTTCTTC. Amino acids: CASSRTGVGYEQFF.

The chain uses TRBV19 and TRBJ1-1; 8 nucleotides align to TRBD1. The CDR3 contains 15 residues. The J segment lost 5 bases and the V segment lost 4 bases, leaving 9 bases of the junction unmatched. CDR1 and CDR2 (germline): LNHDA, SQIVND (reference sequence). CDR3 in amino acids: CASSTGQGWQTEAFF. The CDR3 DNA is TGTGCCAGTAGTACCGGACAGGGCTGGCAGACTGAAGCTTTCTTT.

This chain joins TRBV7-9 and TRBJ1-1, with a weak D call TRBD1 (5 bases). This CDR3 is 15 amino acids long. The V end lost 5 bases, the J end lost 3 bases, and 16 bases lay between the germline ends. The germline V gene encodes CDR1 SEHNR and CDR2 FQNEAQ (reference sequence). DNA of the CDR3: TGTGCCAGCAGCGGATTCAGGGTAGATGACACTGAAGCTTTCTTT. Amino acid sequence: CASSGFRVDDTEAFF. Full variable domain (missing parts from reference TRBV7-9 and TRBJ1-1): DTGVSQNPRHKITKRGQNVTFRCDPISEHNRLYWYRQTLGQGPEFLTYFQNEAQLEKSRLLSDRFSAERPKGSFSTLEIQRTEQGDSAMYLCASSGFRVDDTEAFFGQGTRLTVV.

The chain links TRBV7-9 to TRBJ1-5; 7 bases are shared with TRBD1. V shed 3 bases and J 0 bases; nucleotides not matched to a gene: 5. This CDR3 contains 16 residues. Looked up from germline, CDR1 is SEHNR and CDR2 is FQNEAQ (reference sequence). CDR3 sequence reads: CASSLGQRYSNQPQHF. The CDR3, as DNA: TGTGCCAGCAGCTTGGGACAGAGATATAGCAATCAGCCCCAGCATTTT.

The chain uses TRBV7-6 and TRBJ1-5; 9 positions agree with TRBD1. CDR3 length: 14 amino acids. V lost 1 base to trimming and J lost 7 bases; unmatched junction nucleotides: 2. Germline V gene lookup returns CDR1 SGHVS and CDR2 FNYEAQ. This CDR3 is CASSLGQGDQPQHF. CDR3 sequence (DNA): TGTGCCAGCAGCTTAGGACAGGGGGACCAGCCCCAGCATTTT.

The gene calls are TRBV7-2 and TRBJ2-7, with 11 bases that match TRBD1. In germline, CDR1 is SGHTA, CDR2 FQGNSA. Trimming removed 6 bases from V and 4 bases from J; junction bases left unmatched: 8. The CDR3 totals 15 residues. As DNA, the CDR3 is TGTGCCAGCAGATTCGGACAGGGGGCGTCGTACGAGCAGTACTTC. Amino acid sequence: CASRFGQGASYEQYF. Full variable domain (outside the CDR3, taken from reference TRBV7-2 and TRBJ2-7): GAGVSQSPSNKVTEKGKDVELRCDPISGHTALYWYRQSLGQGLEFLIYFQGNSAPDKSGLPSDRFSAERTGGSVSTLTIQRTQQEDSAVYLCASRFGQGASYEQYFGPGTRLTVT.

The table lists this clone with a few counts. V and J are TRBV19 and TRBJ2-2; D is unclear. The CDR3 is 12 residues long. V dropped 3 bases and J dropped 6 bases, with 5 bases sitting between them. The germline V gene encodes CDR1 LNHDA and CDR2 SQIVND (reference sequence). This chain's CDR3 is CASSMVPGELFF. Written as DNA, the CDR3 is TGTGCCAGTAGTATGGTCCCCGGGGAGCTGTTTTTT.

This clone was detected only a few times. The gene calls are TRBV7-8 and TRBJ2-7, with 8 nucleotides matching TRBD2. The CDR3 covers 16 residues. Trimming cost V 5 bases and J 9 bases; bases outside gene matches: 18. Per the germline V gene, CDR1 is SGHVS and CDR2 is FQNEAQ. The CDR3, as DNA: TGTGCCAGCAGCAATTCGGAGCGGGGGCGCAGCTTGGGGCAGTACTTC. Its protein is CASSNSERGRSLGQYF.

The chain has TRBV18 and TRBJ1-5; possibly TRBD1 for D (5 bases). The CDR3 loop spans 16 amino acids. Germline V CDR1 and CDR2: KGHSH, LQKENI. V lost 5 bases to trimming and J lost 1 base, with 15 bases between them. Here the CDR3 reads CASSLGRGRSNQPQHF. CDR3 nucleotide sequence: TGTGCCAGCTCATTGGGGAGGGGCAGGAGCAATCAGCCCCAGCATTTT.

CDR3 nucleotide sequence: TGCGCCAGCAGCTTGACAGGGCCCGGTGAGCAGTTCTTC. Translation: CASSLTGPGEQFF. This chain links TRBV5-1 with TRBJ2-1; a possible D gene is TRBD1 (6 bases). CDR1 and CDR2 (germline): SGHRS, YFSETQ. CDR3 length: 13 amino acids. V shed 1 base and J shed 9 bases, with 11 bases lying between them.

V and J are TRBV10-1 and TRBJ2-5; 7 bases fit TRBD1. V lost 10 bases to trimming and J lost 4 bases; unmatched junction nucleotides: 6. Germline values: CDR1 WNHNN, CDR2 SYGVQD (reference sequence). The CDR3 has 12 residues. CDR3 DNA: TGCGCCACCAAGACAGGGCGAGAGACCCAGTACTTC. Amino acids: CATKTGRETQYF.

This clone was observed a single time. V usage is TRBV29-1 and J usage is TRBJ1-2; D is uncertain. With 4 bases removed from V and 8 bases from J, the gap between germline ends came to 14 bases. The CDR3 is 12 residues long. Germline V gives CDR1 SQVTM, CDR2 ANQGSEA. This CDR3 reads CSVGYGNRGYTF. The CDR3 nucleotides read TGCAGCGTTGGTTACGGGAACCGGGGCTACACCTTC.

V and J are TRBV18 and TRBJ2-5; TRBD1 might be the D (5 bases). There are 15 residues in the CDR3. Trimming left V 3 bases short and J 2 bases short, with 13 bases between. Germline-derived CDR1 and CDR2 are KGHSH and LQKENI. The CDR3 coding sequence is TGTGCCAGCTCACCTAGGGGCTACCCGCAAGAGACCCAGTACTTC. It is translated as CASSPRGYPQETQYF.

The V call is TRBV2, the J call TRBJ2-1; no definite D call. The CDR3 covers 14 residues. Germline CDR1 is SNHLY and CDR2 is FYNNEI. Trimming removed 0 bases at V and 3 bases at J, with 6 bases between. This CDR3 is CASSEAPSYNEQFF. As DNA, the CDR3 is TGTGCCAGCAGTGAAGCGCCTAGCTACAATGAGCAGTTCTTC.

The rearrangement joins TRBV4-2 to TRBJ2-3; TRBD2 is a possible D gene (5 bases). The ends were cut back, 1 base at V and 6 bases at J, with 14 bases in the middle. Germline V gene data show CDR1 as LGHNA and CDR2 as YNFKEQ. The CDR3 sequence is 15 residues long. The CDR3 sequence is CASSQGRTEADTQYF. The DNA of the CDR3 is TGTGCCAGCAGCCAAGGTAGGACGGAGGCGGATACGCAGTATTTT.

The genes are TRBV19 and TRBJ1-6; no clear D gene. Germline CDR1 reads LNHDA; CDR2 reads SQIVND (reference sequence). Trimming pared 4 bases from V and 9 bases from J, leaving 19 bases between. The length of the CDR3 is 16 residues. The CDR3 here is CASSRGGSGVSSPLHF. The CDR3 nucleotides read TGTGCCAGTAGTAGAGGCGGCTCCGGGGTGAGTTCACCCCTCCACTTT.

This rearrangement joins TRBV7-2 to TRBJ1-3; TRBD1 aligns across 8 bases. Germline assignment: CDR1 SGHTA and CDR2 FQGNSA. V gave up 5 bases and J gave up 6 bases; unmatched junction bases: 9. The CDR3 has 15 amino acids. The CDR3 DNA follows: TGTGCCAGCAGCACAGGACAGGGACTGGCAAACACCATATATTTT. As protein: CASSTGQGLANTIYF.

V is TRBV5-1 and J is TRBJ1-3, with D possibly matching TRBD1 (5 bases). The CDR3 contains 14 residues. Germline assignment: CDR1 SGHRS and CDR2 YFSETQ. V lost 4 bases, J lost 2 bases, and 10 bases lay in between. The chain's CDR3 is CASSGAGAGNTIYF. In DNA, the CDR3 is TGCGCCAGCAGCGGGGCAGGCGCTGGAAACACCATATATTTT. The full variable domain, in which reference TRBV5-1 and TRBJ1-3 provide the parts outside the CDR3, is KAGVTQTPRYLIKTRGQQVTLSCSPISGHRSVSWYQQTPGQGLQFLFEYFSETQRNKGNFPGRFSGRQFSNSRSEMNVSTLELGDSALYLCASSGAGAGNTIYFGEGSWLTVV.

This sequence joins TRBV23-1 and TRBJ1-6; D gene ambiguous. TRBV23-1 is reported as an ORF; its role is uncertain. CDR3 size: 15 residues. V was clipped by 2 bases and J by 10 bases, with 15 bases between them. In DNA, the CDR3 is TGCGCCAGCAGTCAAAAAGTCGGCCTCAAGTCACCCCTCCACTTT. Translation: CASSQKVGLKSPLHF.

The CDR3 spells CASGPRTGNNYGYTF. The CDR3 nucleotides are TGCGCCAGCGGACCCCGGACAGGAAATAACTATGGCTACACCTTC. The chain uses TRBV5-1 and TRBJ1-2; 7 nucleotides align to TRBD1. V lost 7 bases and J lost 1; bases outside the gene matches: 10. Germline assignment: CDR1 SGHRS and CDR2 YFSETQ. The CDR3 runs to 15 residues.

This clone was picked up a small number of times. The chain is built from TRBV29-1 and TRBJ2-7, with 10 bases matching TRBD1. V lost 6 bases, J lost 2 bases, and 4 bases stayed unmatched. The CDR3 has 13 amino acids. CDR1 and CDR2 from the germline V gene are SQVTM and ANQGSEA. The CDR3 region is CSVGQGGAYEQYF. The CDR3 bases are TGCAGCGTCGGACAGGGGGGGGCCTACGAGCAGTACTTC.

V gene TRBV5-1 combines with J gene TRBJ2-3; 8 bases fit TRBD2. Per the germline V gene, CDR1 is SGHRS and CDR2 is YFSETQ. The J segment lost 5 bases and the V segment lost 6 bases, leaving 11 bases of the junction unmatched. This CDR3 is built from 15 residues. In nucleotides, the CDR3 is TGCGCCAGCACCCGGCGGAGCGGGAGAGGAGATACGCAGTATTTT. Translated: CASTRRSGRGDTQYF.

The chain links TRBV19 to TRBJ1-5, with 9 bases aligning to TRBD1. CDR1 and CDR2 from the germline V gene are LNHDA and SQIVND (reference sequence). The CDR3 loop spans 18 amino acids. V was pared by 4 bases and J by 3 bases, with 13 bases of the junction left unmatched. CDR3 bases: TGTGCCAGTAGTACCACTACGGACAGGGGCCGACTCAATCAGCCCCAGCATTTT. Its protein is CASSTTTDRGRLNQPQHF.

This rearrangement joins TRBV28 to TRBJ1-5; no firm D call. Germline loops: CDR1 MDHEN, CDR2 SYDVKM. The CDR3 has 15 amino acids. V dropped 5 bases and J dropped 1 base, with 12 bases sitting between them. In DNA form, the CDR3 reads TGTGCCAGCAGTCCCCGGACCTGGAGCAATCAGCCCCAGCATTTT. It specifies CASSPRTWSNQPQHF.

V usage is TRBV7-9 and J usage is TRBJ2-2; possibly TRBD1 for D (5 bases). Trimming took 4 bases from V and 5 from J, leaving 11 bases between them. Germline CDR1 is SEHNR and CDR2 is FQNEAQ (reference sequence). The CDR3 consists of 14 residues. For the CDR3, the DNA is TGTGCCAGCAGCTCAGGGTTTGATACCGGGGAGCTGTTTTTT. Translated, it gives CASSSGFDTGELFF.

In the case of this clone: Other DNA sequences in the same sample also yield this CDR3. This chain uses TRBV25-1 with TRBJ2-7; 12 bases map to TRBD2. This CDR3 is 17 amino acids long. Germline-derived CDR1 and CDR2 are MGHDK and SYGVNS. Unmatched junction bases numbered 10, after V lost 1 base and J lost 6 bases. The CDR3 loop is CASSESKRLAGGSEQYF. The CDR3, as DNA: TGTGCCAGCAGTGAATCCAAGAGGCTAGCGGGAGGGAGCGAGCAGTACTTC.

The chain has TRBV28 and TRBJ2-7, with D unclear. V shed 4 bases and J shed 3 bases, with 10 bases lying between them. The CDR3 spans 13 residues. Per the germline V gene, CDR1 is MDHEN and CDR2 is SYDVKM. DNA of the CDR3: TGTGCCAGCAGTTCGTTTAGGGACTACGAGCAGTACTTC. Translated, it gives CASSSFRDYEQYF.

This chain links TRBV11-3 with TRBJ2-3; D may be TRBD2 (6 bases). V lost 4 bases to trimming and J lost 6 bases, with 11 bases between them. In germline, CDR1 is SGHNT, CDR2 YENEEA. CDR3 length equals 13 residues. CDR3 loop: CASSSPGLDTQYF. The CDR3 coding sequence is TGTGCCAGCAGCTCCCCGGGACTGGATACGCAGTATTTT.

For this clone: Other DNA sequences in the sample encode the same CDR3. The chain recombines TRBV5-1 with TRBJ2-5, with D possibly being TRBD2 (5 bases). The CDR3 loop spans 13 amino acids. Germline-derived CDR1 and CDR2 are SGHRS and YFSETQ. V was cut by 2 bases and J by 5 bases, with 10 bases left in between. CDR3 in DNA: TGCGCCAGCAGCTTTAGTTCGGGGGAGACCCAGTACTTC. This codes for CASSFSSGETQYF.

The chain couples TRBV19 to TRBJ2-5; no reliable D call. Trimming cost V 5 bases and J 5 bases, with 15 bases left between them. The V gene's germline CDR1 is LNHDA and CDR2 SQIVND (reference sequence). The CDR3 extends over 14 amino acids. DNA of the CDR3: TGTGCCAGTAGTGTGGGGTGGGAATGGGAGACCCAGTACTTC. Protein: CASSVGWEWETQYF.